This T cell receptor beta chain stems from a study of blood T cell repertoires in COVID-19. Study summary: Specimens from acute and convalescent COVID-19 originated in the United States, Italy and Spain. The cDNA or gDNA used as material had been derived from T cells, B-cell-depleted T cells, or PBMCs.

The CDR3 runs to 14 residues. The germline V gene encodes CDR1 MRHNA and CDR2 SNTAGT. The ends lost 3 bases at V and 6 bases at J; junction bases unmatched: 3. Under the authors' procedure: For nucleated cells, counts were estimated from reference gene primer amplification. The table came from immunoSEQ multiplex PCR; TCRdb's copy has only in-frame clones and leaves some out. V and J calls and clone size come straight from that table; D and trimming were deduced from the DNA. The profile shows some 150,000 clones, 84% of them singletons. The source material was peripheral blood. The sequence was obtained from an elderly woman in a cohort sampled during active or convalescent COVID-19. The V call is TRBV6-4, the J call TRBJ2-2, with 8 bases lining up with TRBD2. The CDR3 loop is CASSEVAGSGELFF. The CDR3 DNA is TGTGCCAGCAGTGAAGTAGCGGGGTCCGGGGAGCTGTTTTTT.